This T cell receptor (beta chain) was profiled in a study of cytomegalovirus exposure and HLA in healthy donors (TCRdb year 2017). Context from the whole study: In an earlier analysis of 550 to 750 of the donors, less than 350 Gb of sequence data and some 100 million unique TCR beta sequences from about 179 million T cells were reported. Across approximately 400 genotyped donors of the cohort, an average of approximately 200,000 unique TCR beta nucleotide sequences per donor were sequenced, and around 20% of those sequences were non-productive. In an earlier analysis of 587 of the donors, high-throughput TCR beta sequencing was used to judge whether each TCR beta V gene segment behaved as functional or pseudogenic. HLA typing covered class I and class II loci at four-digit resolution. The study aimed to test whether signatures of past pathogen exposure could be identified by cataloging public T cell receptors. All discovery cohort repertoires had been generated using a single sequencing platform. High-throughput TCR immunosequencing, statistical association of individual TCRs with disease status, and machine learning were combined to predict cytomegalovirus infection status. Of the roughly 390 genotyped donors, approximately 81% were placed in the genetic ancestry cluster associated with self-reported Caucasian donors. Typing coverage varied by locus: roughly 620-630 donors for A, B, C, DRB1 and DQB1; 522 for DQA1; more than 600 for DPA1; more than 450 for DPB1. Donor age, sex, ethnicity and CMV serostatus were compiled alongside the repertoire data. Along with the approximately 600-subject first cohort, a separate validation cohort of 120 different subjects was used. A later genetic analysis used genome-wide SNP genotypes for about 65% of the 666 donors, treating that subset as a discovery cohort. In the later analysis, no new phenotypic data were used to find candidate immune exposures; instead, reliance was placed on TCR beta sequences and their occurrence across donors. Roughly five DR-DQ haplotypes were handled as single units for association and clustering, since linkage in the cohort was strong. In a later analysis, previously published TCR beta repertoires from several hundred donors were re-analyzed and high-resolution HLA genotyping was added so that TCR occurrence patterns could be studied. An early release covering roughly 640 HLA-typed donors comprised roughly 300 gigabases of sequencing data and 85 million or so unique TCR sequences. The study profiled the T cell repertoires of 500 to 800 subjects by immunosequencing and related them to cytomegalovirus serostatus. Beyond this particular receptor, the publication reports: Most CMV-associated TCR beta chains appeared to be HLA-restricted in a later analysis, and the HLA associations seemed to be driven largely by CMV exposure. Compared with the roughly 700-donor mean, donors in an Asian-associated ancestry cluster had fewer N-insertions in productive TCRs, according to a later genetic analysis. Presence/absence analyses assumed roughly uniform sequencing depth across donors, an assumption that may not hold. Strong co-occurrence of HLA alleles, especially DR and DQ, made assigning TCR associations to individual alleles difficult. According to a later analysis, TCR association rates differed among HLA loci, with DRB1 alleles showing the most associated TCRs and HLA-C alleles showing the fewest. For the cohort, immune exposure information was limited to CMV serostatus. Because counts were too low, some 16 rarely observed V segments, including chromosome 9 orphons, were excluded from the earlier analysis of a few hundred of the donors. The study listed 164 TCR beta chains as associated with cytomegalovirus. The authors suggested that the approach could potentially be generalized to other disease states and immunological phenotypes. A cluster of highly shared sequence variants was judged likely to represent a technical artifact of the sequencing pipeline. Specific HLA alleles were associated with 16,951 TCR beta sequences at a false discovery rate of 0.05 in a later analysis. Because HLA typing was missing for some donors at each locus, association tests included only the typed subset. In a later analysis, HLA-associated TCR beta chains were found to be more clonally expanded and to have lower generation probabilities than equally common non-associated chains. A later genetic analysis associated a missense DCLRE1C variant with V-gene and J-gene trimming of TCR beta chains, and an independent cohort replicated the association. In vitro tests confirmed that a few of the cytomegalovirus-associated TCR beta chains recognize cytomegalovirus antigens. Some IMGT-functional V segments, including TRBV6-2 and TRBV6-3, could not be distinguished by the 87-base-pair reads and were therefore excluded. Cytomegalovirus status was reported to be diagnosed by the classifier with high specificity and sensitivity in both the original and validation cohorts. While some public TCRs were present in many individuals, most TCR sequences turned up only very rarely across donors. In an earlier analysis of approximately 600 of the donors, most TCR beta V segments were observed in productive rearrangements about 90% or about 30% of the time, broadly matching IMGT annotations. A later analysis reported that several top co-occurrence clusters appeared linked to parvovirus B19, influenza, CMV and Epstein-Barr virus. A further reported finding was that TCR beta sequences accurately predicted the HLA-A and HLA-B alleles for most subjects in the first cohort. Correlated functional status among segregating V segments might reflect linkage disequilibrium, but an unknown experimental factor could not be ruled out. The cohort was sequenced for TCR beta chains only, and without alpha or paired-chain data the features that could be detected were limited.

In total, approximately 610 healthy bone marrow donors made up the cohort. At the time of sampling, every cohort member was nominally healthy, though immune exposures that went unrecorded were likely present. The donor tested CMV seronegative and was one of the 352 seronegative cohort members. Every donor gave a peripheral blood sample, and the peripheral blood mononuclear cells from that sample were used for TCR beta sequencing. The Qiagen DNeasy Blood Extraction Kit was used to extract genomic DNA from the blood cell samples. The protocol used for the library was the immunoSEQ multiplex PCR assay. A mixture of 60 forward primers for TCR Vbeta segments and 13 reverse primers for TCR Jbeta segments was used in the multiplex PCR. The CDR3 region of rearranged TCR beta genes was amplified from genomic DNA with a multiplex PCR assay. The Illumina HiSeq System was used to sequence the amplified TCR beta libraries as 87-base-pair reads. On the study's bioinformatics: In a later analysis, approximately 74 million unique TCR beta chains were counted across the roughly 700 repertoires, and roughly 10 million of these chains were shared by at least two donors. Raw reads were error-corrected and collapsed into unique sequences by a nearest-neighbor algorithm in which closely related sequences were merged to remove PCR and sequencing errors. Alignment of CDR3 sequences to IMGT reference sequences was used to assign V, D and J gene segments. For a sequence to be retained, a match of at least six nucleotides was required to both a V gene segment and a J gene segment. Rearrangements were classified as productive when the CDR3 lacked stop codons and remained in frame with V and J, and all other rearrangements were classified as non-productive. Following IMGT convention, CDR3 was defined as the stretch from the second conserved V-encoded cysteine to the conserved J-encoded phenylalanine. The earlier analysis of 587 of the donors excluded sequences that lacked an unambiguous match to a single V gene segment. An earlier analysis of a few hundred of the donors classified V segments as functional when productive rearrangements were above 56.7% and as segregating when the standard deviation between donors was above 5%. To diagnose cytomegalovirus status from the catalog of TCR beta chain sequences, a statistical classification framework was built. V and J gene assignment, in a later analysis, came from comparing TCR nucleotide sequences with IMGT/GENE-DB human TR gene sequences. The TCRdist pipeline was used in a later analysis to assign CDR3 sequences and most-parsimonious VDJ recombination scenarios. In a later analysis, each TCR beta chain was defined by its CDR3 amino acid sequence together with its V-gene family, and reads without a unique V-gene family were excluded. To address suspected cross-contamination and a sequencing artifact, a later analysis removed 592 highly shared, low-generation-probability nucleotide sequences. A later analysis calculated a clonal expansion index for each public chain from normalized within-repertoire ranks of inferred template counts. A later analysis computed generation probabilities with a VDJ recombination model fitted to out-of-frame rearrangements, and checked the results against IGoR. In a later analysis, hypergeometric tests were used to score TCR-TCR, TCR-HLA and TCR-CMV co-occurrence, with a repertoire-size bias correction applied to TCR pairs. False discovery rates were estimated in a later analysis by permuting HLA or CMV assignments 20 times. In a later analysis, co-occurring TCRs were grouped using DBSCAN, with TCRdist sequence similarity added in when clustering inside HLA-allele-positive subsets. Co-occurrence clustering excluded repertoires with fewer than 30,000 or more than 120,000 public chains, plus five with anomalous nucleotide sharing. Drawn from immuneACCESS, this table holds only the in-frame rearrangements with V and J called that TCRdb kept. Clones are partly lost; checked studies trace under half to an unresolved V gene and leave the rest unexplained. The V and J calls and clone size were taken over from that table, and D and trimming were inferred from the DNA. Present in this sample are around 140,000 clones, around 80% of which were seen just once. The ten largest clones capture roughly 2.9% of the sample.

The CDR3 numbers 13 residues from cysteine through phenylalanine. This entry keeps only the CDR3 DNA: 39 bases, framed from base 1. Trimming at the junction amounts to 0 bases on V and 5 bases on J, and the germline ends lie 6 bases apart. CDR1 MGHRA and CDR2 YSYEKL are derived from the germline V gene. A remark on this clone: It lacks a known antigen. Qualities for individual bases were not recorded, and no much larger clone is one base off.

The sequenced sample was PBMCs. The rearrangement combines TRBV4-1 with TRBJ2-3; no D gene is confidently identified. This clonotype was sampled from a female donor in good health and CMV-seronegative. The nucleotides read TGCGCCAGCAGCCAAGATCAGATAGATACGCAGTATTTT. This is translated as CASSQDQIDTQYF.